The text below deals with one T cell receptor (beta chain). This clone was detected a few times. Its specific antigen is unknown. One base away there is no much larger clone; base qualities are not given. Patients with autoimmune disease history or receiving systemic immunosuppression were excluded from the trial. Peripheral blood for TCR sequencing was collected from all dose cohorts at baseline, on cycle 4 day 1, and on cycle 7 day 1. Samples came from an open-label, multicenter, first-in-human phase I dose-escalation trial of ivuxolimab. The trial enrolled adults with locally advanced or metastatic head and neck squamous cell, hepatocellular, melanoma or renal cell carcinoma. CD4+ and CD8+ T cells were sorted separately from peripheral blood before TCR sequencing. To sequence the TCRbeta CDR3 region, genomic DNA was isolated from the sorted cells. The immunoSEQ Assay was used for sequencing of TCRbeta CDR3 regions. TCRdb re-hosts the immuneACCESS table, in-frame sequences only. Its copies lack some clones; in the studies checked, an unresolved V gene accounts for under half of them, and the cause for the rest is not known. This sample is represented by 98,000 or so clones; about 91% of them were singletons. The top ten constitute approximately 2.5% of the sample.

These data belong to a study of OX40 agonist ivuxolimab in advanced cancers. Looking at the study overall: Ivuxolimab, which targeted the costimulatory receptor OX40 (CD134), was an agonistic, fully human IgG2 monoclonal antibody. A male proportion of around 81% and a mean age of about 60 years, ranging from about 23 to 90, were recorded for the dose-escalation cohort. Peripheral TCRbeta sequencing was intended to test whether TCR sequence diversity was altered and clonal T-cell expansion was caused by ivuxolimab. Of the roughly 52 patients in dose escalation, some 20 had hepatocellular carcinoma, some 15 had melanoma, 9 had renal cell carcinoma and 9 had head and neck cancer. Intravenous ivuxolimab was administered to patients every 2 weeks at six dose levels: 0.01, 0.1, 0.3, 1.5, 3 and 10 mg/kg. Partial responses were achieved by three dose-escalation patients, of whom one had hepatocellular carcinoma and two had cutaneous melanoma. The paper covers the monotherapy dose-escalation part of the phase I ivuxolimab trial, which included N of about 50 patients. Patients were allowed to have had prior anti-PD-1, anti-PD-L1 or anti-CTLA-4 therapy, and 40% of the dose-escalation patients had been treated with checkpoint inhibitors. Broad study findings and their caveats: Low levels of normalized T-cell clonal expansion were also seen in some patients who did not respond. In the 0.1-3.0 mg/kg groups, partial responders had among the lowest normalized peripheral clonal expansion, particularly in CD8+ T cells. Clonal expansion of both CD4+ and CD8+ blood T cells was observed from baseline to week 6 at doses 0.1 to 3.0 mg/kg. After ivuxolimab, more expanded clones were found on average in CD8+ T cells than in CD4+ T cells. Antigen specificity was not determined for the clonally expanded peripheral T cells.

From cysteine to phenylalanine, the CDR3 is 16 amino acids long. The retained sequence is limited to the CDR3, 48 bases, with the frame set at the first base. From V the trimming removes 1 base and from J it removes 7 bases, while the gene matches leave 8 bases of the junction unaccounted for. The germline V gene sets CDR1 to SGDLS and CDR2 to YYNGEE. This TCR came from an adult with an advanced solid tumor such as melanoma, head and neck, liver or kidney cancer. The receptor chain draws on TRBV9 and TRBJ2-1, and 10 bases in between align with TRBD2. This material consisted of CD4+ or CD8+ T cells sorted from blood, taken in a trial of the OX40 agonist ivuxolimab. The CDR3 has the sequence CASSVRLAGVYNEQFF. The nucleotide sequence is TGTGCCAGCAGCGTAAGGCTAGCGGGAGTGTATAATGAGCAGTTCTTC.